This T cell receptor (beta chain) came from a study of blood T cells in healthy people across ages (dated by TCRdb to the mid-2010s). Study-level background: In model experiments, template switching captured about one uniquely barcoded TCR beta cDNA molecule for every two T cells. For two donors (one aged 18 to 30 and one aged 80 or older), the study analyzed two additional independent replicas of 1 million unique cDNA reads from the same blood draw. Donors were grouped into four age groups: young (average about 15 years), middle-aged (roughly 37), aged (around 62) and long-lived (over 80). To track age-related changes in TCR beta repertoire diversity, the study relied on deep sequencing normalized with unique cDNA molecular identifiers. What the research found in general, with its limitations: A strong correlation was found between observed TCR beta diversity and the percentage of naive T cells measured by flow cytometry. Because profiling used bulk unsorted PBMCs, naive and antigen-experienced compartments could not be compared conclusively. Total diversity estimates from one million sequenced T cells were considered lower bounds and underestimates. Compared with the aged group, the long-lived group had more naive CD4+ T cells, fewer expanded clones and increased TCR diversity, suggesting age selection. Because donor CMV infection status was unknown, age-related changes in expanded clonotypes were potentially confounded. Observed TCR beta diversity per million T cells fell roughly linearly with age, and a significant reduction was already apparent by age approximately 40.

This clonotype has only one observation. What antigen it recognizes has not been identified. Base qualities are missing; no much larger clone stands one base away. Inclusive of the bounding cysteine and phenylalanine, the CDR3 is 14 residues long. The only DNA kept is the CDR3, 42 bases in frame from the first base. Trimming takes 3 bases from V and 6 bases from J, and the germline ends sit 14 bases apart. CDR1 and CDR2, per the germline V gene, are SGHRS and YFSETQ. The donors were under 40 Caucasian individuals from Russia, aged 6 to 90 years, who were systemically healthy. Each donor gave around 9 milliliters of peripheral blood, collected into EDTA-treated Vacutainer tubes. PBMCs were isolated by Ficoll-Paque density-gradient centrifugation, with at least 7 million obtained per sample. Trizol reagent was used to extract total RNA from PBMCs, with at least 5 micrograms per sample. For every donor, flow cytometry on a PBMC aliquot measured the percentage of naive CD45RAhigh/CD27high T cells.

Libraries were constructed by 5' RACE. Sequencing took place on an Illumina HiSeq 2500. A second roughly 7 to 12 cycle PCR used a sample-barcoded 5' primer and a J-beta primer mix. A unique molecular identifier was introduced onto each TCR beta cDNA molecule by a template-switch 5' adaptor carrying 12 random nucleotides. Each sample yielded at least 3 million CDR3-containing paired-end reads. First-strand cDNA was synthesized from all RNA with the Mint cDNA synthesis kit, primed by a TRBC-specific oligonucleotide. All cDNA was treated with uracil-DNA glycosylase and then went through a first 18-cycle PCR with the universal primers M1SS and BC2_uni_R. The original methods were these. For normalization, 1 million high-quality reads were randomly selected from each sample, with every read carrying a distinct molecular identifier. Reads with shared molecular identifiers were discarded instead of being binned into consensus sequences. MiTCR, set to a Q25 quality threshold and the strictest error-elimination algorithm, was used for CDR3 identification, clonotype clustering and error correction. Lower-bound total TCR beta diversity was estimated with a nonparametric unseen species model using Euler transformation. TCRdb reran the public reads through fastp at Q25 and MiXCR, keeping productive beta chains. Each entry is one CDR3 protein sequence, shown with its most common DNA and genes. The V and J calls shown here were made by TCRdb, not taken from the authors' results. The sample includes a few hundred thousand distinct CDR3 sequences, with about 27% observed a single time. The ten biggest clones cover approximately 3.6% of the sample.

The same sample was also studied in work on T cells of mothers and their children. From the second report: Donors were nine systemically healthy Caucasian individuals: three mothers and their six children. cDNA synthesis consumed the entire amount of extracted RNA, loaded at 1.5 ug RNA in each 15 ul reaction. In the second PCR, the M1S primer added sample barcodes and 2-4 random nucleotides. Each mother yielded over 9 million TCR beta CDR3 reads and each child 3 million to 3.5 million reads. Thymic selection shapes the output of TCR recombination in a similar way in related and unrelated pairs, and inherited differences have a minor effect. Related mother-child pairs always showed normalized repertoire overlap that was slightly higher than in unrelated mother-child pairs, though the difference was never significant. No persistent microchimeric T cell clones were found, with a detection sensitivity of 85 to 100 clones per million clonotypes. The study used deep NGS to compare TCR beta repertoires of mothers and children, seeking features distinguishing related mother-child pairs from unrelated individuals. Mothers averaged about 40 +/- 4 years of age and children averaged around 10 +/- 4 years. After adapters were ligated using NEBNext reagents, the libraries underwent 100+100 nt paired-end sequencing on an Illumina HiSeq 2000. Mother and child libraries were prepared a month apart and sequenced in separate runs to prevent cross-contamination. For each donor, between about 500,000 and 2,200,000 distinct TCR beta clonotypes were identified. Naive TCR beta clonotypes were estimated from low-frequency clonotypes matched to each donor's FACS-determined naive share, without sorting.

This TCR was sampled from a boy aged 2 to 10 in good health. The sequencing sample was made of blood. In this chain, TRBV5-1 is recombined with TRBJ2-3, with TRBD2 as a weak D call on 6 bases. DNA sequence: TGCGCCAGCAGCTCGGGAGATTCGTGGGATACGCAGTATTTT. It is translated as CASSSGDSWDTQYF.